The next 2 T cell receptor beta chains were all read from a single sample in a study of Graves' ophthalmopathy and Graves' hyperthyroidism. Amplifying from RNA transcripts, the study obtained TCR beta CDR3 regions. HTBI primers were used in a first-round RT-PCR, which preceded a second-round multiplex PCR. A single record per CDR3 protein comes from TCRdb applying MiXCR to the multiplex PCR reads. The profile shows about 740,000 distinct CDR3 sequences, roughly 40% of them singletons. The sequenced sample consisted of peripheral blood. The receptors stem from an adult man with Graves' ophthalmopathy.

V usage is TRBV20-1 and J usage is TRBJ1-3; 7 bases are a match to TRBD1. In germline, CDR1 is DFQATT, CDR2 SNEGSKA (reference sequence). Germline trimming cut 5 bases from V and 0 bases from J; bases unmatched to any gene: 4. The CDR3 runs 14 residues. The CDR3 bases are TGCAGTGCTCTAGACAGGGTCTCTGGAAACACCATATATTTT. This sequence encodes CSALDRVSGNTIYF.

This chain joins TRBV29-1 and TRBJ1-3; TRBD1 agrees at 7 bases. The germline gives CDR1 SQVTM, CDR2 ANQGSEA. CDR3 length equals 15 residues. The junction had 13 bases not matched to a gene; V was cut back by 7 bases and J by 4 bases. The CDR3 loop is CSATDRSAGGNTIYF. Here the CDR3 DNA reads TGCAGCGCGACGGACAGGTCGGCAGGGGGAAACACCATATATTTT.